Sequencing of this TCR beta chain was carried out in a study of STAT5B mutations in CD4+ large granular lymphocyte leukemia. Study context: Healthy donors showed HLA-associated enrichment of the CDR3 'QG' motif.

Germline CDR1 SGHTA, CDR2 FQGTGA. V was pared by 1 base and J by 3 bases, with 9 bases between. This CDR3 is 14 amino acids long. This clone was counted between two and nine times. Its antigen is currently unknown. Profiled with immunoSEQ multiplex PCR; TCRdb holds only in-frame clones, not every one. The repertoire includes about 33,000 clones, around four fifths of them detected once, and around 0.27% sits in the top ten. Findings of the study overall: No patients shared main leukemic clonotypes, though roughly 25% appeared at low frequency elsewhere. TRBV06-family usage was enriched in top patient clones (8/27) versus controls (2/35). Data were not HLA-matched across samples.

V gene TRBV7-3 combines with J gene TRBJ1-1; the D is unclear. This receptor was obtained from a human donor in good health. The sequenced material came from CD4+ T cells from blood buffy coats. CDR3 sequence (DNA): TGTGCCAGCAGCTTAATGCCGGGGTACACTGAAGCTTTCTTT. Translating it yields CASSLMPGYTEAFF.